This entry lists 20 T cell receptor beta chains sequenced from one sample in a study of shared clonotypes between healthy human individuals. Clones were read by immunoSEQ multiplex PCR, and TCRdb kept only the in-frame ones, dropping some. The data contain some 1 million clones, about 77% of them seen just once; the ten biggest clones take up approximately 1.5%. Sample: memory CD4+ T cells sorted from blood. Subset meaning: CD45RA-negative fraction. These TCRs come from a man between 18 and 35 years old in good health.

The V gene is TRBV5-4, the J gene TRBJ1-1, with 9 bases aligning to TRBD1. The CDR3 consists of 17 residues. V shed 3 bases and J 1 base; nucleotides not matched to a gene: 10. The germline gives CDR1 SGHNT, CDR2 YYREEE (reference sequence). The DNA of the CDR3 is TGTGCCAGCAGCTCCTCCGGACAGGGGAGGGCGAACACTGAAGCTTTCTTT. Its translation: CASSSSGQGRANTEAFF.

There are a few counts of this clone. The chain uses TRBV6-1 and TRBJ1-1, with 7 bases aligning to TRBD1. V gave up 8 bases and J gave up 2 bases; unmatched junction bases: 8. The CDR3 is 14 residues long. Germline loops: CDR1 MNHNS, CDR2 SASEGT. This CDR3 is CASVVYRGNTEAFF. The CDR3, as DNA: TGTGCCAGCGTTGTGTACAGGGGAAACACTGAAGCTTTCTTT.

This rearrangement joins TRBV7-9 to TRBJ2-5, with 13 bases matching TRBD2. The germline V gene has CDR1 SEHNR and CDR2 FQNEAQ (reference sequence). The CDR3 is made up of 16 amino acids. The V and J ends lost 5 bases and 2 bases, in that order; junction bases with no gene match: 5. CDR3 nucleotides: TGTGCCAGCAGCCCGTGGACTAGCGGGAGTCAAGAGACCCAGTACTTC. This sequence encodes CASSPWTSGSQETQYF.

This rearrangement joins TRBV7-2 to TRBJ2-7; 9 bases agree with TRBD1. The CDR3 length is 15 residues. V was pared by 5 bases and J by 5 bases, with 10 bases of the junction left unmatched. Germline V gene lookup returns CDR1 SGHTA and CDR2 FQGNSA. This chain's CDR3 is CASSPRGTGRDEQYF. The CDR3 nucleotides read TGTGCCAGCAGCCCGCGCGGGACAGGGAGGGACGAGCAGTACTTC. Filled out from reference TRBV7-2 and TRBJ2-7, the complete variable domain reads GAGVSQSPSNKVTEKGKDVELRCDPISGHTALYWYRQSLGQGLEFLIYFQGNSAPDKSGLPSDRFSAERTGGSVSTLTIQRTQQEDSAVYLCASSPRGTGRDEQYFGPGTRLTVT.

The chain carries TRBV10-3 and TRBJ2-3; D is unresolved. Germline assignment: CDR1 ENHRY and CDR2 SYGVKD. Trimming left V 8 bases short and J 5 bases short, with 8 bases between. The length of the CDR3 is 11 residues. CDR3 amino acids: CAIATIDTQYF. The DNA for the CDR3 is TGTGCCATCGCAACGATAGATACGCAGTATTTT.

In regard to this clone: The junction shows a germline mismatch at one end, possibly a read error. The same CDR3 also results from other DNA sequences found in this sample. J is TRBJ1-5 and V is TRBV5-6; 8 bases line up with TRBD1. The CDR3 is made up of 13 amino acids. Germline CDR1 SGHDT, CDR2 YYEEEE. The CDR3 region is CASSPGQGRPQHF. The CDR3 DNA follows: TGTGCCAGCAGCCCTGGACAGGGCCGGCCCCAGCACTTT.

The sample holds a few counts of this clone. A far bigger clonotype differs at one base, so this is likely a read error. This chain joins TRBV10-3 and TRBJ2-7; D uncertain. The CDR3 runs 12 residues. Trimming pared 2 bases from V and 3 bases from J, leaving 5 bases between. CDR1 is ENHRY, CDR2 SYGVKD, per germline. The CDR3 region has the DNA TGTGCCATCAGTGAGACAAACTACGAGCAGTACTTC. Its translation: CAISETNYEQYF.

V usage is TRBV4-1 and J usage is TRBJ1-3; TRBD1 matches at 8 bases. Trimming at V came to 0 bases and at J to 5 bases, leaving 15 bases not matched to a gene. The CDR3 consists of 19 residues. In germline, CDR1 is MGHRA, CDR2 YSYEKL. CDR3: CASSQDVGEQGANRNTIYF. CDR3 sequence (DNA): TGCGCCAGCAGCCAAGACGTAGGCGAGCAGGGGGCTAATAGAAACACCATATATTTT.

V and J are TRBV14 and TRBJ2-7, with 8 bases fitting TRBD1. This CDR3 comprises 16 residues. The germline V gene has CDR1 SGHDN and CDR2 FVKESK. The V and J ends lost 5 bases and 3 bases, in that order; junction bases with no gene match: 12. CDR3 bases: TGTGCCAGCAGCGAACTAGCCTGGACAGGGCTCTACGAGCAGTACTTC. This translates into CASSELAWTGLYEQYF.

The chain links TRBV7-2 to TRBJ2-1, with 13 bases matching TRBD2. Germline CDR1 is SGHTA and CDR2 is FQGNSA. Trimming cost V 1 base and J 12 bases; bases outside gene matches: 3. This CDR3 has 14 amino acids. The CDR3 bases are TGTGCCAGCAGCTTAGGACTAGCGGGGGGAACGCAGTTCTTC. Protein: CASSLGLAGGTQFF. Using reference TRBV7-2 and TRBJ2-1 for the parts outside the CDR3, the full variable domain is GAGVSQSPSNKVTEKGKDVELRCDPISGHTALYWYRQSLGQGLEFLIYFQGNSAPDKSGLPSDRFSAERTGGSVSTLTIQRTQQEDSAVYLCASSLGLAGGTQFFGPGTRLTVL.

Comments on this clone: The same CDR3 also results from other DNA sequences found in this sample. Written as DNA, the CDR3 is TGCGCCAGCAGCCCGGGGGGACTCGGAGAGACCCAGTACTTC. Translation: CASSPGGLGETQYF. This chain links TRBV5-1 with TRBJ2-5; 7 bases agree with TRBD2. Trimming at V came to 4 bases and at J to 4 bases, leaving 7 bases not matched to a gene. Germline V lookup: CDR1 SGHRS, CDR2 YFSETQ. The CDR3 has 14 residues. The full variable domain, in which reference TRBV5-1 and TRBJ2-5 provide the parts outside the CDR3, is KAGVTQTPRYLIKTRGQQVTLSCSPISGHRSVSWYQQTPGQGLQFLFEYFSETQRNKGNFPGRFSGRQFSNSRSEMNVSTLELGDSALYLCASSPGGLGETQYFGPGTRLLVL.

The CDR3 sequence: CASSPGTSGDKLYNEQFF. In nucleotides, the CDR3 is TGCGCCAGCAGCCCCGGGACTAGCGGGGACAAACTTTACAATGAGCAGTTCTTC. The chain recombines TRBV4-1 with TRBJ2-1; 13 bases line up with TRBD2. The length of the CDR3 is 18 residues. CDR1 and CDR2 (germline): MGHRA, YSYEKL. Trimming cost V 4 bases and J 4 bases; bases outside gene matches: 10.

This clone was counted at least ten times. The rearrangement joins TRBV5-4 to TRBJ2-5, with no clear D. Germline V lookup: CDR1 SGHNT, CDR2 YYREEE (reference sequence). The CDR3 has 13 amino acids. V lost 7 bases, J lost 1 base, and 11 bases lay in between. The CDR3 nucleotides read TGTGCCAGCCGCAGGACGGCCCAAGAGACCCAGTACTTC. As protein: CASRRTAQETQYF.

The chain employs TRBV30 and TRBJ2-7; TRBD2 is a possible D gene (6 bases). The length of the CDR3 is 13 residues. CDR1 and CDR2 (germline): GTSNPN, SVGIG (reference sequence). V was clipped by 0 bases and J by 6 bases, with 12 bases between them. For the CDR3, the DNA is TGTGCCTGGAGTGTTAGGGCCGGGGGCGAGCAGTACTTC. This sequence encodes CAWSVRAGGEQYF.

This clone has just a few counts. The V call is TRBV15, the J call TRBJ1-1; tentatively, D is TRBD1 (5 bases). Germline lookup yields CDR1 LNHNV and CDR2 YYDKDF (reference sequence). The CDR3 sequence is 13 residues long. Trimming shortened V by 2 bases and J by 1 base, and 5 bases separated the two germline ends. In nucleotides, the CDR3 is TGTGCCACCAGCAGACAGGGGAACACTGAAGCTTTCTTT. Translating it yields CATSRQGNTEAFF.

Concerning this clone itself: Other DNA variants within this sample encode the same CDR3. This chain joins TRBV6-6 and TRBJ1-1; D not resolved. The V end was cut by 2 bases, the J end by 1 base, with 5 bases between. Germline V gene lookup returns CDR1 MNHNY and CDR2 SVGAGI (reference sequence). CDR3 length: 13 residues. The CDR3 DNA reads as TGTGCCAGCAGTTACCTGGGGAACACTGAAGCTTTCTTT. Protein: CASSYLGNTEAFF.

This sequence joins TRBV28 and TRBJ1-1; TRBD1 is a possible D gene (6 bases). Germline V gene data show CDR1 as MDHEN and CDR2 as SYDVKM. V lost 6 bases to trimming and J lost 4 bases, with 15 bases between them. The CDR3 is 14 residues long. The CDR3 here is CASRSGGIATEAFF. The CDR3, as DNA: TGTGCCAGCAGGTCCGGGGGCATCGCCACTGAAGCTTTCTTT.

CDR3 protein: CASTKQGGNSPLHF. DNA for the CDR3: TGTGCCAGCACGAAACAGGGAGGGAATTCACCCCTCCACTTT. The J gene is TRBJ1-6, the V gene TRBV6-6, with TRBD1 as a possible D gene (6 bases). Germline CDR1 and CDR2: MNHNY and SVGAGI (reference sequence). There are 14 residues in the CDR3. Trimming shortened V by 7 bases and J by 7 bases, and 14 bases separated the two germline ends.

V and J are TRBV11-3 and TRBJ2-6; D perhaps matches TRBD1 (5 bases). CDR1 is SGHNT and CDR2 is YENEEA in the germline V gene. This CDR3 is 16 amino acids long. With 6 bases removed from V and 1 base from J, the gap between germline ends came to 13 bases. CDR3 sequence reads: CASRYLDRSGANVLTF. In nucleotides, the CDR3 is TGTGCCAGCAGGTATCTTGACAGATCTGGGGCCAACGTCCTGACTTTC.

This rearrangement joins TRBV7-8 to TRBJ1-5; maybe TRBD1 (5 bases). V lost 0 bases and J lost 2, with 17 bases in between. Germline assignment: CDR1 SGHVS and CDR2 FQNEAQ. CDR3 size: 18 residues. The CDR3 DNA sequence: TGTGCCAGCAGCTTAGCGATCAGTTCAGGGATGGGCAATCAGCCCCAGCATTTT. Amino acids: CASSLAISSGMGNQPQHF.